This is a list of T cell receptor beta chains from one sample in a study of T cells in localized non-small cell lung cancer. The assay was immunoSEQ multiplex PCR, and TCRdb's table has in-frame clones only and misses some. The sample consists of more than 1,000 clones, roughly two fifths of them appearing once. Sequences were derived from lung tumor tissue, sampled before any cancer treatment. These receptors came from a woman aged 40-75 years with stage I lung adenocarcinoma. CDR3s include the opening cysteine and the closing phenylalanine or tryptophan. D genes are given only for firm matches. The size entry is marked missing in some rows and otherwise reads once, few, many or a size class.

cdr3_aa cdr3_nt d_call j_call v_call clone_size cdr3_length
CASSYLLGLNTEAFF TGTGCCAGCAGTTACTTACTGGGGTTGAACACTGAAGCTTTCTTT NA TRBJ1-1 TRBV6-8 few 15
CASSPDRGGEKLFF TGTGCCAGCTCACCCGACAGGGGAGGAGAAAAACTGTTTTTT TRBD1 TRBJ1-4 TRBV18 once 14
CASSEVETGELFF TGTGCCAGCAGTGAGGTGGAGACCGGGGAGCTGTTTTTT NA TRBJ2-2 TRBV6-8 NA 13
CASSDRTNTGELFF TGTGCCAGCAGTGACAGGACGAACACCGGGGAGCTGTTTTTT NA TRBJ2-2 TRBV6-8 large 14
CASRTGGGHGYTF TGTGCCAGCAGGACCGGAGGGGGCCATGGCTACACCTTC TRBD1 TRBJ1-2 TRBV9 few 13
CASGRGLFGTDTQYF TGTGCTAGTGGTCGCGGGTTATTCGGCACAGATACGCAGTATTTT NA TRBJ2-3 TRBV12-5 NA 15
CSGRDNHYEQYF TGTTCCGGCCGGGACAACCACTACGAGCAGTACTTC NA TRBJ2-7 TRBV6-7 NA 12
CASSPTGFEAFF TGTGCCAGCAGCCCGACAGGGTTTGAAGCTTTCTTT TRBD1 TRBJ1-1 TRBV6-8 NA 12
CASSPGQGRVYGNTIYF TGTGCCAGCAGCCCAGGACAGGGGAGGGTGTATGGAAACACCATATATTTT TRBD1 TRBJ1-3 TRBV11-3 NA 17
CASREGQGASEAFF TGTGCCAGCAGGGAAGGACAGGGGGCCTCTGAAGCTTTCTTT TRBD1 TRBJ1-1 TRBV9 NA 14
CSVADTNYGYTF TGCAGCGTTGCTGACACTAACTATGGCTACACCTTC NA TRBJ1-2 TRBV29-1 NA 12
CVRSLGRTGRNTIYF TGTGTCAGAAGCTTAGGCCGGACAGGGAGGAACACCATATATTTT NA TRBJ1-3 TRBV7-5 large 15
CASSFGQGEAFF TGTGCCAGCAGTTTCGGGCAGGGTGAAGCTTTCTTT NA TRBJ1-1 TRBV6-8 few 12
CASSGGGTSYEQYF TGTGCCAGCAGTGGGGGGGGGACCTCCTACGAGCAGTACTTC TRBD2 TRBJ2-7 TRBV6-8 few 14
CASSIGLADEQFF TGTGCCAGTAGTATAGGACTAGCCGATGAGCAGTTCTTC TRBD2 TRBJ2-1 TRBV19 NA 13
CAWGPWGAGANVLTF TGTGCCTGGGGCCCGTGGGGTGCAGGGGCCAACGTCCTGACTTTC NA TRBJ2-6 TRBV30 NA 15
CSVDSIPGTQYF TGCAGCGTTGATTCCATCCCGGGGACCCAGTACTTC NA TRBJ2-5 TRBV29-1 few 12
CASSRAGGKTYEQYF TGTGCCAGTAGTCGAGCCGGGGGGAAGACCTACGAGCAGTACTTC TRBD2 TRBJ2-7 TRBV19 NA 15
CASSFKTSGEGNEQFF TGTGCCAGCAGCTTCAAGACTAGCGGAGAGGGGAATGAGCAGTTCTTC TRBD2 TRBJ2-1 TRBV11-3 large 16
CASSEYRGDTGELFF TGTGCCAGCAGCGAATACAGGGGGGACACCGGGGAGCTGTTTTTT TRBD1 TRBJ2-2 TRBV9 NA 15
CASSFGGGASYNEQFF TGTGCCAGCAGCTTCGGCGGGGGTGCCTCCTACAATGAGCAGTTCTTC TRBD2 TRBJ2-1 TRBV11-3 medium-sized 16
CASSETGDYGYTF TGTGCCAGCAGCGAGACAGGGGACTATGGCTACACCTTC TRBD1 TRBJ1-2 TRBV6-8 medium-sized 13